Described below is a single T cell receptor (beta chain) sequence and its context. The target antigen is unknown. This specimen comes from a study of cytomegalovirus exposure and HLA in healthy donors. General observations from the study: TCR beta chains numbering 150 to 200 were designated cytomegalovirus-associated.

Generated by immunoSEQ multiplex PCR, the TCRdb table keeps only in-frame clones and is missing some. The data contain tens of thousands of clones, roughly 85% of them seen just once; the ten biggest clones take up under 7.5%. Trimming took off 6 bases at V and 2 bases at J, with 15 bases between the two ends. In germline, CDR1 is SNHLY, CDR2 FYNNEI. The CDR3 sequence is 15 residues long. This TCR came from a woman under 40 in good health and CMV-seronegative. Sequencing used PBMCs. The genes are TRBV2 and TRBJ2-3; possible D gene TRBD2, 5 bases. As DNA, the CDR3 is TGTGCCAGCAGCTCGGGGTTAGTGGCCACAGATACGCAGTATTTT. Translating it yields CASSSGLVATDTQYF.